The next 23 T cell receptor beta chains were all read from a single sample in a study of control samples from healthy donors and cancer patients. Data came from immunoSEQ multiplex PCR; TCRdb stores just in-frame clones and leaves some out. The sample lists 98,000 or so clones, roughly 90% occurring once. The sample consisted of blood. All receptors come from a woman in her 70s in good health.

The chain has TRBV11-3 and TRBJ2-2; D ambiguous. The CDR3 sequence is 12 residues long. Germline-derived CDR1 and CDR2 are SGHNT and YENEEA. Deletions cut 6 bases from V and 1 base from J, with 3 bases between. CDR3 sequence: CASRGNTGELFF. In DNA form, the CDR3 reads TGTGCCAGCAGAGGGAACACCGGGGAGCTGTTTTTT.

This clone was seen a single time. This rearrangement joins TRBV4-1 to TRBJ2-2; 8 nucleotides agree with TRBD1. CDR3 length: 16 amino acids. Germline V CDR1 and CDR2: MGHRA, YSYEKL. V was pared by 4 bases and J by 5 bases, with 9 bases of the junction left unmatched. The CDR3 region is CASSLSGTGLTGELFF. The CDR3 DNA is TGCGCCAGCAGCCTATCCGGGACAGGACTTACCGGGGAGCTGTTTTTT.

V is TRBV20-1 and J is TRBJ2-7; D is unresolved. This CDR3 is built from 10 residues. V dropped 5 bases and J dropped 4 bases, with 6 bases sitting between them. Germline V gene lookup returns CDR1 DFQATT and CDR2 SNEGSKA (reference sequence). The CDR3 DNA sequence: TGCAGTGCTGGACGTTACGAGCAGTACTTC. Encoded protein: CSAGRYEQYF.

The gene calls are TRBV5-4 and TRBJ1-2; D is undetermined. The germline V gene encodes CDR1 SGHNT and CDR2 YYREEE (reference sequence). V was pared by 3 bases and J by 5 bases, with 8 bases between. This CDR3 has 12 residues. This CDR3 reads CASSSESYGYTF. In DNA, the CDR3 is TGTGCCAGCAGCTCTGAGTCGTATGGCTACACCTTC.

The genes are TRBV5-4 and TRBJ2-3; 13 nucleotides align to TRBD2. V lost 4 bases to trimming and J lost 3 bases; unmatched junction nucleotides: 5. The CDR3 is 16 amino acids. Per the germline V gene, CDR1 is SGHNT and CDR2 is YYREEE (reference sequence). The DNA of the CDR3 is TGTGCCAGCAGCGTCCGGACTAGCGGGAGTACAGATACGCAGTATTTT. Translating it yields CASSVRTSGSTDTQYF.

The V gene is TRBV20-1, the J gene TRBJ1-2, with D perhaps matching TRBD1 (5 bases). The V end was cut by 3 bases, the J end by 5 bases, with 22 bases between. The CDR3 consists of 16 residues. Germline CDR1 reads DFQATT; CDR2 reads SNEGSKA (reference sequence). The CDR3 here is CSASQGAKGMGYGYTF. CDR3 coding DNA: TGCAGTGCTAGTCAAGGGGCGAAGGGGATGGGTTATGGCTACACCTTC.

This rearrangement joins TRBV19 to TRBJ2-6, with D possibly matching TRBD1 (6 bases). Between the trimmed V and J ends, which lost 3 bases and 1 base, there was a span of 13 bases. From germline, CDR1 is LNHDA and CDR2 SQIVND (reference sequence). The CDR3 consists of 17 residues. CDR3 coding DNA: TGTGCCAGTAGTATCCTTCCAGGGGTTTCTGGGGCCAACGTCCTGACTTTC. Its translation is CASSILPGVSGANVLTF.

V gene TRBV18 combines with J gene TRBJ1-1; D may be TRBD1 (5 bases). Germline V gives CDR1 KGHSH, CDR2 LQKENI. The V end was cut by 2 bases, the J end by 5 bases, with 9 bases between. The CDR3 is 13 residues long. The CDR3 region has the DNA TGTGCCAGCTCACCAGGGGCGGGAACTGAAGCTTTCTTT. Protein: CASSPGAGTEAFF.

This clone was observed a single time. The chain carries TRBV5-5 and TRBJ1-3; D is uncertain. The CDR3 runs 13 residues. The germline gives CDR1 SGHKS, CDR2 YYEKEE (reference sequence). Trimming shortened V by 4 bases and J by 1 base, and 6 bases separated the two germline ends. In nucleotides, the CDR3 is TGTGCCAGCAGCCAAACGTCTGGAAACACCATATATTTT. This codes for CASSQTSGNTIYF.

V gene TRBV9 combines with J gene TRBJ2-2; unclear D gene. Trimming took 4 bases from V and 3 from J, leaving 10 bases between them. The V gene's germline CDR1 is SGDLS and CDR2 YYNGEE. The CDR3 is 14 residues long. The CDR3 DNA reads as TGTGCCAGCAGCCTCCATTTGGACACCGGGGAGCTGTTTTTT. Protein sequence: CASSLHLDTGELFF.

The chain links TRBV24-1 to TRBJ2-3; 9 nucleotides match TRBD1. This CDR3 contains 17 residues. Germline loops: CDR1 KGHDR, CDR2 SFDVKD. V shed 4 bases, J shed 4 bases, and the junction held 11 bases outside the gene matches. CDR3 protein: CATSDPTGTGYADTQYF. DNA of the CDR3: TGTGCCACCAGTGACCCGACCGGGACAGGGTACGCAGATACGCAGTATTTT.

The J gene is TRBJ1-2, the V gene TRBV5-5; 7 nucleotides agree with TRBD1. CDR3 length: 15 residues. V shed 4 bases and J 7 bases; nucleotides not matched to a gene: 13. Germline values: CDR1 SGHKS, CDR2 YYEKEE (reference sequence). The CDR3 loop is CASSLGVPGGSGYTF. In DNA, the CDR3 is TGTGCCAGCAGCCTAGGGGTACCAGGGGGTTCTGGCTACACCTTC.

The V and J genes are TRBV3-1 (or the pseudogene TRBV3-2) and TRBJ2-3; D perhaps matches TRBD1 (5 bases). Trimming shortened V by 0 bases and J by 4 bases, and 8 bases separated the two germline ends. CDR3 length: 14 residues. From germline, CDR1 is LGHDT and CDR2 YNNKEL (reference sequence). CDR3 sequence reads: CASSQDRVADTQYF. The DNA for the CDR3 is TGTGCCAGCAGCCAAGACAGGGTCGCAGATACGCAGTATTTT.

The V call is TRBV3-1 (or the pseudogene TRBV3-2), the J call TRBJ2-7, with 9 bases lining up with TRBD1. The germline V gene has CDR1 LGHDT and CDR2 YNNKEL (reference sequence). The CDR3 runs 16 residues. Trimming removed 5 bases from V and 9 bases from J; junction bases left unmatched: 17. CDR3 nucleotide sequence: TGTGCCAGCAGCACTGTAGCCGGGACAGGGATAATCGGGCAGTACTTC. As protein: CASSTVAGTGIIGQYF.

This chain joins TRBV6-1 and TRBJ1-2; no firm D call. Trimming stripped 1 base from V and 5 bases from J, with 8 bases between. The CDR3 consists of 13 residues. The germline V gene has CDR1 MNHNS and CDR2 SASEGT. Here the CDR3 reads CASSEGGKYGYTF. Here the CDR3 DNA reads TGTGCCAGCAGTGAAGGAGGGAAGTATGGCTACACCTTC.

The chain joins TRBV7-9 to TRBJ1-1, with no clear D. Deletions cut 4 bases from V and 1 base from J, with 10 bases between. Per germline, CDR1 SEHNR and CDR2 FQNEAQ (reference sequence). The CDR3 has 14 residues. The chain's CDR3 is CASSSTVENTEAFF. CDR3 DNA: TGTGCCAGCAGCTCTACAGTTGAGAACACTGAAGCTTTCTTT.

CDR3 region: CASRNNEQFF. CDR3 nucleotides: TGCGCCAGCAGAAACAATGAGCAGTTCTTC. The gene calls are TRBV10-1 and TRBJ2-1; D call uncertain. CDR3 size: 10 residues. Looked up from germline, CDR1 is WNHNN and CDR2 is SYGVQD (reference sequence). The V end was cut by 6 bases, the J end by 5 bases, with 2 bases between.

The rearrangement joins TRBV15 to TRBJ2-3; D ambiguous. Germline V gives CDR1 LNHNV, CDR2 YYDKDF (reference sequence). V lost 0 bases to trimming and J lost 0 bases, with 4 bases between them. The CDR3 length is 14 residues. Here the CDR3 reads CATSRDLSTDTQYF. CDR3 in DNA: TGTGCCACCAGCAGAGATCTTAGCACAGATACGCAGTATTTT.

The rearrangement joins TRBV5-1 to TRBJ2-2, with a tentative D call TRBD2 (5 bases). The CDR3 spans 15 residues. V gave up 0 bases and J gave up 5 bases, with 11 bases separating them. In germline, CDR1 is SGHRS, CDR2 YFSETQ. CDR3 DNA sequence: TGCGCCAGCAGCTTGGCTATTGGCGGGACCGGGGAGCTGTTTTTT. As protein: CASSLAIGGTGELFF.

The rearrangement uses TRBV19 and TRBJ1-2; a weak D match, TRBD1 (5 bases). Germline-derived CDR1 and CDR2 are LNHDA and SQIVND (reference sequence). Trimming removed 6 bases from V and 2 bases from J, with 10 bases in between. The CDR3 consists of 13 residues. The chain's CDR3 is CASRSTDNYGYTF. CDR3 bases: TGTGCCAGTAGATCGACAGACAACTATGGCTACACCTTC. The full variable domain, with the rest looked up from reference TRBV19 and TRBJ1-2, is DGGITQSPKYLFRKEGQNVTLSCEQNLNHDAMYWYRQDPGQGLRLIYYSQIVNDFQKGDIAEGYSVSREKKESFPLTVTSAQKNPTAFYLCASRSTDNYGYTFGSGTRLTVV.

The chain links TRBV15 to TRBJ2-5; D is perhaps TRBD1 (5 bases). The CDR3 contains 12 residues. Trimming took off 0 bases at V and 10 bases at J, with 9 bases between the two ends. Germline V gene data show CDR1 as LNHNV and CDR2 as YYDKDF (reference sequence). The CDR3 DNA follows: TGTGCCACCAGCAGAGAGAAAGGGGACCAGTACTTC. Protein product: CATSREKGDQYF.

The gene calls are TRBV5-8 and TRBJ2-1, with a weak D call TRBD1 (5 bases). The CDR3 sequence is 13 residues long. In germline, CDR1 is SGHTS, CDR2 YDEGEE. V lost 4 bases to trimming and J lost 2 bases, with 7 bases between them. This CDR3 is CASSQGAYNEQFF. CDR3 bases: TGTGCCAGCAGCCAAGGGGCCTACAATGAGCAGTTCTTC.

This chain links TRBV7-2 with TRBJ2-7; unclear D gene. Germline CDR1 SGHTA, CDR2 FQGNSA. Trimming took 6 bases from V and 3 from J, leaving 6 bases between them. This CDR3 has 11 residues. CDR3 nucleotides: TGTGCCAGCAGTCCAAACTACGAGCAGTACTTC. Protein: CASSPNYEQYF.